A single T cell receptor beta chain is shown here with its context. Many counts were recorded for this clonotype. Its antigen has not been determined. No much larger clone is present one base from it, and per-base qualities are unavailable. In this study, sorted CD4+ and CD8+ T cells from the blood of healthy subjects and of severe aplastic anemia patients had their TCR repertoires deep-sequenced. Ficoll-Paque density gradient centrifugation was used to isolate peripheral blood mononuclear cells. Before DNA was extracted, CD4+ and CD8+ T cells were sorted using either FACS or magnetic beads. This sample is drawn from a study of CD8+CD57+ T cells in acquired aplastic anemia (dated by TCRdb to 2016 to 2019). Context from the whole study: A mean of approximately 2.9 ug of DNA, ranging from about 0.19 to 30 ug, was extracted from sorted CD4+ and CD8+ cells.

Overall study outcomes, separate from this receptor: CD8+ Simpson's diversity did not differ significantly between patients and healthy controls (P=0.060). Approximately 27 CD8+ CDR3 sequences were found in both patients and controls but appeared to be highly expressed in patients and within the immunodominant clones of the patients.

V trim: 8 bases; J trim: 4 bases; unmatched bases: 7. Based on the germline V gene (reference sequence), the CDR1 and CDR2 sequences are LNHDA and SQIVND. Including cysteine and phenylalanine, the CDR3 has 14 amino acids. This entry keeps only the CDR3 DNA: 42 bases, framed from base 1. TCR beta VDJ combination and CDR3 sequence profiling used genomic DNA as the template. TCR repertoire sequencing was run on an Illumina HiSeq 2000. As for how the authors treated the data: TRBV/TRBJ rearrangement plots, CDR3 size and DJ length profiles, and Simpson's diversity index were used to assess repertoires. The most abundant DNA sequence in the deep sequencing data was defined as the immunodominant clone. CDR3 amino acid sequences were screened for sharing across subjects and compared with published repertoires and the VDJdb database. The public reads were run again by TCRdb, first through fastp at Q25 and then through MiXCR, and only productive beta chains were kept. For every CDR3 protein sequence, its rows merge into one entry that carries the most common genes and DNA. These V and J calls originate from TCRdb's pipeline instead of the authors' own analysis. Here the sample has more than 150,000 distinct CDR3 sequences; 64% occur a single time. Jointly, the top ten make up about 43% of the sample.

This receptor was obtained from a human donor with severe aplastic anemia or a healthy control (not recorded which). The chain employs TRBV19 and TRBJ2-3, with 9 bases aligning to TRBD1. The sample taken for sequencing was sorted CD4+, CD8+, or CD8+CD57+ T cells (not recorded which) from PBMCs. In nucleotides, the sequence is TGTGCCAGTCGAAAAACAGGGGGCCCAGATACGCAGTATTTT. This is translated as CASRKTGGPDTQYF.